The source of this T cell receptor (beta chain) is a study of blood T cell repertoires in COVID-19. Study details: From the United States, Italy and Spain came samples of acute and convalescent COVID-19. T cells, B-cell-depleted T cells, or PBMCs supplied cDNA or gDNA.

From germline, CDR1 is SGHTA and CDR2 FQGNSA. Trimming pared 0 bases from V and 3 bases from J, leaving 11 bases between. This CDR3 has 15 amino acids. This clone has only a few counts. Original processing notes: Amplified reference gene primers provided the basis for estimating nucleated cell counts. Profiling relied on immunoSEQ multiplex PCR, and the TCRdb table lists in-frame clones only, not all of them. The V and J calls and clone size were taken over from that table, and D and trimming were inferred from the DNA. This sample has 250,000 or so clones, with 65% to 90% found just once. The chain couples TRBV7-2 to TRBJ1-2; D might be TRBD1 (6 bases). This clonotype originated in a middle-aged man who had recovered from COVID-19. Sequencing was done on a sample of peripheral blood. This CDR3 is CASSLARTVDYGYTF. CDR3 DNA: TGTGCCAGCAGCTTAGCGAGGACAGTTGACTATGGCTACACCTTC.